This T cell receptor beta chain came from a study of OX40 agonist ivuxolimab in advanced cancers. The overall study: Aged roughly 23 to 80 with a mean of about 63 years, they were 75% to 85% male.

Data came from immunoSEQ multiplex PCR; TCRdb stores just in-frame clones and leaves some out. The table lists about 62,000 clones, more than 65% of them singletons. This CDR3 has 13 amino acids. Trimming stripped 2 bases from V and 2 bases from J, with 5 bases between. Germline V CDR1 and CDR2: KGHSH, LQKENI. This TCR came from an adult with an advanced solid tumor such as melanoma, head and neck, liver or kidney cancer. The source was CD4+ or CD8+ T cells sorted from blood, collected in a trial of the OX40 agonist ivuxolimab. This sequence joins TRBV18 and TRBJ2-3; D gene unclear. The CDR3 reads CASSPSTTDTQYF. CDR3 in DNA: TGTGCCAGCTCACCATCTACCACAGATACGCAGTATTTT.